One and the same sample provided the 8 T cell receptor beta chains below, sequenced in a study of identical twins. TCRdb passed the 5' RACE reads through MiXCR, listing each CDR3 protein once. The data show some 97,000 distinct CDR3 sequences, under 6.5% seen once. The specimen was memory T cells sorted from blood. The receptors stem from a woman aged 50 to 60 in good health.

This sequence joins TRBV3-1 and TRBJ1-2; 7 bases are shared with TRBD1. Trimming cost V 0 bases and J 4 bases; bases outside gene matches: 2. The CDR3 has 14 amino acids. Germline assignment: CDR1 LGHDT and CDR2 YNNKEL (reference sequence). This CDR3 is CASSQEGQRYGYTF. Written as DNA, the CDR3 is TGTGCCAGCAGCCAAGAGGGACAGCGCTATGGCTACACCTTC.

The chain is built from TRBV14 and TRBJ2-3, with TRBD2 matching 7 bases. Germline trimming cut 2 bases from V and 2 bases from J; bases unmatched to any gene: 7. Germline V gives CDR1 SGHDN, CDR2 FVKESK. This CDR3 spans 16 amino acids. The CDR3 sequence is CASSQRPRDYTDTQYF. CDR3 coding DNA: TGTGCCAGCAGCCAACGACCCCGGGACTACACAGATACGCAGTATTTT. Together with reference TRBV14 and TRBJ2-3, the CDR3 gives the full variable domain: EAGVTQFPSHSVIEKGQTVTLRCDPISGHDNLYWYRRVMGKEIKFLLHFVKESKQDESGMPNNRFLAERTGGTYSTLKVQPAELEDSGVYFCASSQRPRDYTDTQYFGPGTRLTVL.

This clonotype was counted a few times. The gene calls are TRBV24-1 and TRBJ2-1; tentative D call: TRBD2 (6 bases). From germline, CDR1 is KGHDR and CDR2 SFDVKD. This CDR3 contains 14 residues. V shed 4 bases and J shed 8 bases, with 14 bases lying between them. The CDR3 nucleotides read TGTGCCACCAGTGACCCGGGACTCGCCCATGAGCAGTTCTTC. Translating gives CATSDPGLAHEQFF.

This clonotype was recorded many times. This chain connects TRBV20-1 to TRBJ2-1; 8 bases agree with TRBD2. Germline trimming cut 2 bases from V and 2 bases from J; bases unmatched to any gene: 2. Germline-derived CDR1 and CDR2 are DFQATT and SNEGSKA (reference sequence). The CDR3 is 14 residues long. The CDR3: CSARLAGPYNEQFF. CDR3 coding DNA: TGCAGTGCTAGACTAGCGGGCCCCTACAATGAGCAGTTCTTC.

This clonotype was observed at least ten times. The chain uses TRBV18 and TRBJ2-7, with 11 nucleotides matching TRBD2. There are 15 residues in the CDR3. Germline assignment: CDR1 KGHSH and CDR2 LQKENI. The ends lost 0 bases at V and 5 bases at J; junction bases unmatched: 3. CDR3 coding DNA: TGTGCCAGCTCACCACCCGGACTAGCGGGCGACGAGCAGTACTTC. Translating it yields CASSPPGLAGDEQYF.

The chain joins TRBV20-1 to TRBJ2-2; no reliable D call. Germline CDR1 is DFQATT and CDR2 is SNEGSKA (reference sequence). The CDR3 runs to 14 residues. Trimming cost V 6 bases and J 4 bases, with 15 bases left between them. The CDR3: CSAPTGPGTGELFF. Written as DNA, the CDR3 is TGCAGTGCCCCGACCGGACCGGGCACCGGGGAGCTGTTTTTT.

This clonotype was observed at least ten times. The gene calls are TRBV29-1 and TRBJ2-1, with D maybe TRBD2 (6 bases). The CDR3 contains 15 residues. CDR1 and CDR2 (germline): SQVTM, ANQGSEA. V lost 3 bases, J lost 0 bases, and 12 bases lay in between. CDR3 loop: CSVEDRGNSYNEQFF. CDR3 bases: TGCAGCGTTGAGGACCGCGGGAACTCCTACAATGAGCAGTTCTTC.

This rearrangement joins TRBV15 to TRBJ2-1; no clear D gene. The V gene lost 1 base and the J gene lost 4 bases, with 11 bases spanning the gap. The V gene's germline CDR1 is LNHNV and CDR2 YYDKDF (reference sequence). This CDR3 contains 15 residues. CDR3 sequence (DNA): TGTGCCACCAGCAGAGCGACAACCCGTTACAATGAGCAGTTCTTC. It specifies CATSRATTRYNEQFF.